The 17 T cell receptor beta chains presented below share a single source sample, sequenced in a study of control samples from healthy donors and cancer patients (dated by TCRdb to about 2020). Libraries were prepared through the immunoSEQ multiplex PCR assay. Sourced from immuneACCESS, this table was stored by TCRdb with only in-frame sequences that have V and J called. A share of the clones is absent; for the studies checked, an unresolved V gene accounts for under half, and the remainder has no known explanation. The sample includes 400,000 to 500,000 clones, with 75% to 95% observed a single time. The ten largest clones capture around 6.8% of the sample. Sample: PBMCs. These TCRs come from a man aged 40-49 years with head and neck cancer.

The CDR3 reads CASSFSFGGGSTDTQYF. CDR3 sequence (DNA): TGTGCCAGCAGCTTCTCTTTTGGCGGGGGTTCTACAGATACGCAGTATTTT. The chain recombines TRBV5-6 with TRBJ2-3; 7 bases agree with TRBD2. Germline lookup yields CDR1 SGHDT and CDR2 YYEEEE. The V segment lost 2 bases and the J segment 3 bases; nucleotides outside the gene matches: 12. The CDR3 loop spans 17 amino acids.

The J gene is TRBJ2-7, the V gene TRBV4-2, with D tentatively TRBD2 (6 bases). V lost 0 bases to trimming and J lost 6 bases, with 15 bases between them. The CDR3 length is 15 residues. Germline V gene lookup returns CDR1 LGHNA and CDR2 YNFKEQ. CDR3 region: CASSQDLGGSREQYF. The CDR3 coding sequence is TGTGCCAGCAGCCAAGATTTGGGGGGATCTCGCGAGCAGTACTTC.

The rearrangement joins TRBV6-5 to TRBJ2-1; 7 bases fit TRBD1. This CDR3 has 13 residues. Germline V CDR1 and CDR2: MNHEY, SVGAGI. The V gene end was trimmed by 6 bases and the J gene end by 7 bases; junction bases not matched to a gene: 6. CDR3 DNA sequence: TGTGCCAGCAGGCAGACGACAGGGAATGAGCAGTTCTTC. This sequence encodes CASRQTTGNEQFF.

The chain links TRBV7-3 to TRBJ1-3, with TRBD1 matching over 10 bases. The CDR3 totals 16 residues. Germline V gene lookup returns CDR1 SGHTA and CDR2 FQGTGA. V lost 4 bases and J lost 4; bases outside the gene matches: 7. Written as DNA, the CDR3 is TGTGCCAGCAGCTCAACACCGGGACAGGGGGGAAACACCATATATTTT. Translated: CASSSTPGQGGNTIYF.

The J gene is TRBJ1-5, the V gene TRBV18; D ambiguous. CDR1 is KGHSH, CDR2 LQKENI, per germline. Trimming stripped 6 bases from V and 8 bases from J, with 14 bases between. CDR3 length: 13 amino acids. CDR3 nucleotide sequence: TGTGCCAGCTCCGCTCAAGGGAAGGAGCCCCAGCATTTT. Protein product: CASSAQGKEPQHF.

This clone was picked up one time. This chain joins TRBV28 and TRBJ2-3; D is possibly TRBD1 (7 bases). The germline V and J ends were trimmed by 7 bases and 4 bases, with 15 bases remaining between them. CDR3 length: 14 residues. Germline CDR1 reads MDHEN; CDR2 reads SYDVKM. Here the CDR3 reads CASMDRSGADTQYF. The CDR3 DNA reads TGTGCCAGCATGGACAGGTCGGGGGCAGATACGCAGTATTTT. Drawing the rest from reference TRBV28 and TRBJ2-3, the complete variable domain is DVKVTQSSRYLVKRTGEKVFLECVQDMDHENMFWYRQDPGLGLRLIYFSYDVKMKEKGDIPEGYSVSREKKERFSLILESASTNQTSMYLCASMDRSGADTQYFGPGTRLTVL.

The J gene is TRBJ1-4, the V gene TRBV28, with TRBD1 as a possible D gene (6 bases). Germline lookup yields CDR1 MDHEN and CDR2 SYDVKM. The CDR3 runs to 15 residues. Trimming took 4 bases from V and 8 from J, leaving 17 bases between them. CDR3 nucleotide sequence: TGTGCCAGCAGTTCTCCAGGGGACACACTGGAAAAACTGTTTTTT. Protein: CASSSPGDTLEKLFF.

This chain uses TRBV10-2 with TRBJ1-1, with D perhaps TRBD1 (6 bases). Per the germline V gene, CDR1 is WSHSY and CDR2 is SAAADI. The CDR3 sequence is 17 residues long. Trimming took off 5 bases at V and 1 base at J, with 20 bases between the two ends. Here the CDR3 reads CASSSPRRGGQNTEAFF. The CDR3 DNA reads as TGCGCCAGCAGTAGCCCCCGCCGGGGGGGACAGAACACTGAAGCTTTCTTT.

This rearrangement joins TRBV10-3 to TRBJ2-1, with 9 bases matching TRBD2. Germline V gene sequence: CDR1 ENHRY, CDR2 SYGVKD. J was trimmed by 2 bases and V by 6 bases; bases with no gene match: 8. The CDR3 is 16 residues long. In nucleotides, the CDR3 is TGTGCCATCAGCTCGTTAGCGGGAGTCGCCTACAATGAGCAGTTCTTC. It is translated as CAISSLAGVAYNEQFF.

Of note for this clone: Within the sample, other DNA sequences also encode this same CDR3. V gene TRBV30 combines with J gene TRBJ1-6; the match to TRBD1 covers 9 bases. The CDR3 loop spans 14 amino acids. Germline V CDR1 and CDR2: GTSNPN, SVGIG (reference sequence). Trimming cost V 2 bases and J 7 bases; bases outside gene matches: 3. CDR3 amino acids: CAWSLGQGNSPLHF. The CDR3 region has the DNA TGTGCCTGGAGTCTCGGACAGGGGAATTCACCCCTCCACTTT.

Regarding this clone: This sample includes further DNA sequences coding for the same CDR3. The chain carries TRBV6-5 and TRBJ1-3; D is ambiguous. With 0 bases removed from V and 0 bases from J, the gap between germline ends came to 6 bases. This CDR3 region has 15 residues. The germline V gene has CDR1 MNHEY and CDR2 SVGAGI. CDR3 sequence reads: CASSYSGDSGNTIYF. The CDR3 DNA reads TGTGCCAGCAGTTACTCCGGGGACTCTGGAAACACCATATATTTT.

The chain has TRBV5-8 and TRBJ1-4; D gene unclear. This CDR3 has 13 amino acids. V lost 0 bases and J 10 bases, leaving 10 bases between the germline ends. Looked up from germline, CDR1 is SGHTS and CDR2 is YDEGEE. The CDR3 DNA sequence: TGTGCCAGCAGCTTGGTTACCGCGGGAAAACTGTTTTTT. Protein product: CASSLVTAGKLFF.

The chain carries TRBV5-8 and TRBJ2-7; either TRBD1 or TRBD2 may supply D (5 bases each). Germline V gene sequence: CDR1 SGHTS, CDR2 YDEGEE. This CDR3 has 15 amino acids. Trimming took 10 bases from V and 4 from J, leaving 24 bases between them. The CDR3 DNA sequence: TGTGCCTCTGCACCGGGCCGGGGCGCAGTGTACGAGCAGTACTTC. This encodes CASAPGRGAVYEQYF.

This chain links TRBV29-1 with TRBJ2-1; 7 bases line up with TRBD2. Germline CDR1 and CDR2: SQVTM and ANQGSEA. This CDR3 contains 13 residues. J was trimmed by 8 bases and V by 3 bases; bases with no gene match: 7. The CDR3 bases are TGCAGCGTTGACTCTAGCGGAGGTGATGAGCAGTTCTTC. Protein product: CSVDSSGGDEQFF.

The gene calls are TRBV12-5 and TRBJ1-6; D is ambiguous. The CDR3 consists of 15 residues. Germline V gives CDR1 LGHNT, CDR2 FRNRAP. Trimming removed 3 bases from V and 7 bases from J, with 13 bases in between. The CDR3 DNA reads TGTGCTAGTGGTTTCTCAGTGGCCGGCAATTCACCCCTCCACTTT. Its protein product is CASGFSVAGNSPLHF.

This clone was recorded a few times. At the DNA level, this CDR3 is encoded by other sequences in the same sample as well. CDR3 loop: CASSQGSYEQYF. DNA of the CDR3: TGTGCCAGCAGCCAAGGCTCCTACGAGCAGTACTTC. The chain combines TRBV14 with TRBJ2-7; D is ambiguous. Trimming removed 1 base at V and 0 bases at J, with 1 base between. CDR3 length: 12 amino acids. Germline values: CDR1 SGHDN, CDR2 FVKESK.

This chain links TRBV9 with TRBJ2-5; 7 bases fit TRBD1. Trimming cost V 2 bases and J 0 bases; bases outside gene matches: 4. The CDR3 is 15 amino acids. Germline loops: CDR1 SGDLS, CDR2 YYNGEE. In nucleotides, the CDR3 is TGTGCCAGCAGCGTTAGGACAGGTAACCAAGAGACCCAGTACTTC. It specifies CASSVRTGNQETQYF.